This record concerns one T cell receptor (beta chain) sequence. Its antigen remains unidentified. The V gene lost 7 bases and the J gene lost 2 bases, with 15 bases spanning the gap. The CDR3 loop spans 14 amino acids. CDR1 SNHLY and CDR2 FYNNEI come from the germline V gene. The data were obtained in a study of cytomegalovirus exposure and HLA in healthy donors. Overall study results and limits: Donor immune exposure was known only as CMV serostatus. A few CMV-associated chains were confirmed in vitro to be specific for CMV antigens.

The PCR contained 60 Vbeta and 13 Jbeta primers. Sequencing used immunoSEQ multiplex PCR; TCRdb keeps in-frame clones, though not all of them. The profile shows around 140,000 clones, 77% of them singletons. This chain joins TRBV2 and TRBJ2-7; possibly TRBD1 for D (7 bases). The receptor comes from a woman in her fifties or sixties in good health and CMV-seronegative. Sequencing was carried out using PBMCs. CDR3 bases: TGTGCCAGCAAGGAGGGACAGTCGGCCTACGAGCAGTACTTC. Residues: CASKEGQSAYEQYF.